The rows below give T cell receptor beta chains drawn from one sample of a study of blood T cell repertoires in COVID-19. Data came from immunoSEQ multiplex PCR; TCRdb stores just in-frame clones and leaves some out. This sample has fewer than 95,000 clones, with more than 80% found just once. The sample taken for sequencing was peripheral blood. The receptors here all came from a man in his fifties with active or convalescent COVID-19. Both conserved end residues are part of each CDR3. Fields, in order: V gene, J gene, D gene, clone size, CDR3 DNA, CDR3 protein. A D gene is named only where the DNA matches it firmly. Some rows have no size entry. The others give once, few or many, or a class for an expanded clone.

TRBV5-4	TRBJ1-2	.	.	TGTGCCAGCAGCCGAGGGGTTTCAGGCCAGGGGAACTATGGCTACACCTTC	CASSRGVSGQGNYGYTF
TRBV12-5	TRBJ2-6	.	.	TGTGCTAGTGGGGACTCCAACTCTGGGGCCAACGTCCTGACTTTC	CASGDSNSGANVLTF
TRBV19	TRBJ2-7	TRBD2	.	TGTGCCAGTAGTAAGATCGGGACTAGCGGAACCTACGAGCAGTACTTC	CASSKIGTSGTYEQYF
TRBV9	TRBJ1-1	TRBD1	.	TGTGCCAGCAGCCCCACGGCAGGGGGGTACACTGAAGCTTTCTTT	CASSPTAGGYTEAFF
TRBV29-1	TRBJ2-7	TRBD2	once	TGCAGCGTTAATTTAGTACTAGCGGGAATTTACGAGCAGTACTTC	CSVNLVLAGIYEQYF
TRBV30	TRBJ1-1	.	.	TGTGCCTGGAGGAACAGGGCCATGAACACTGAAGCTTTCTTT	CAWRNRAMNTEAFF
TRBV4-1	TRBJ1-5	TRBD1	.	TGCGCCAGCAGCCCTCGGACAGGGACGGCCAATCAGCCCCAGCATTTT	CASSPRTGTANQPQHF
TRBV6-6	TRBJ2-3	.	.	TGTGCCAGCAGTTATAGAAGGGGTGCAGATACGCAGTATTTT	CASSYRRGADTQYF
TRBV6-5	TRBJ1-1	.	once	TGTGCCACCGCCAACAGGGAGACGTACACTGAAGCTTTCTTT	CATANRETYTEAFF
TRBV28	TRBJ2-1	TRBD1	.	TGTGCCAGCAGTTTAGCTACAGGGGGACGTGAGCAGTTCTTC	CASSLATGGREQFF
TRBV7-6	TRBJ2-3	TRBD2	few	TGTGCCAGCAGTCAGTCCATTCGGACTAGCGGCCGCACAGATACGCAGTATTTT	CASSQSIRTSGRTDTQYF
TRBV10-2	TRBJ1-6	TRBD1	.	TGCGCCAGCAGTCCCCAAGGGGGACAGGGAAATTCACCCCTCCACTTT	CASSPQGGQGNSPLHF
TRBV27	TRBJ2-7	TRBD2	once	TGTGCCAGCAGAAAGACTAGCCAATACGAGCAGTACTTC	CASRKTSQYEQYF
TRBV18	TRBJ1-2	TRBD1	few	TGTGCCAGCTCACCATCAGACAGGGGAAGGTATGGCTACACCTTC	CASSPSDRGRYGYTF
TRBV5-8	TRBJ2-6	TRBD2	.	TGTGCCAGCAGCTTATGGCCGGGGGGCTCTGGGGCCAACGTCCTGACTTTC	CASSLWPGGSGANVLTF
TRBV18	TRBJ2-5	.	.	TGTGCCAGCTCACCCCGACAGCAAGAGACCCAGTACTTC	CASSPRQQETQYF
TRBV5-1	TRBJ2-7	.	.	TGCGCCAGCAGCTTGGGAGGGCCGGTGGGCTACGAGCAGTACTTC	CASSLGGPVGYEQYF
TRBV3-1/TRBV3-2	TRBJ1-6	.	few	TGTGCCAGCAGCCTCAGGTTGACGAATTCACCCCTCCACTTT	CASSLRLTNSPLHF
TRBV5-1	TRBJ2-7	TRBD1	few	TGCGCCAGCAGCCACCCGGACAGGCAGCTAGCCGAGCAGTACTTC	CASSHPDRQLAEQYF
TRBV4-3	TRBJ1-1	.	.	TGCGCCAGCAGCCAAGAGAGGAGTTTTAACACTGAAGCTTTCTTT	CASSQERSFNTEAFF
TRBV2	TRBJ2-5	TRBD1	.	TGTGCCAGCACCCCGACAGGGGGCGATGAGACCCAGTACTTC	CASTPTGGDETQYF
TRBV9	TRBJ2-5	.	.	TGTGCCAGCAGCGTAGCGGGGCAAGAGACCCAGTACTTC	CASSVAGQETQYF
TRBV18	TRBJ2-1	TRBD1	.	TGTGCCAGCTCGCAGGGACAGGGGGCCGGTGAGCAGTTCTTC	CASSQGQGAGEQFF
TRBV21-1	TRBJ2-3	.	.	TGTGCCAGCAGCAAAGTCGGGGGGTTGGATACGCAGTATTTT	CASSKVGGLDTQYF
TRBV5-5	TRBJ1-3	TRBD1	.	TGTGCCAGCAGCTCCGGGACAGGGACTTCCTCTGGAAACACCATATATTTT	CASSSGTGTSSGNTIYF
TRBV2	TRBJ2-7	TRBD2	.	TGTGCCAGTACACGGCGGGGGACCACCTACGAGCAGTACTTC	CASTRRGTTYEQYF
TRBV10-3	TRBJ2-3	TRBD2	.	TGTGCCATCAAGAGTAGCGGGAACTCAGATACGCAGTATTTT	CAIKSSGNSDTQYF